These T cell receptor beta chains were read from a single sample in a study of T-cell memory formation after mild COVID-19. TCRdb re-analysed the 5' RACE reads in MiXCR, keeping a single row per CDR3 protein. The sample has under 600,000 distinct CDR3 sequences; 20% to 25% are singletons. The sample taken for sequencing was PBMCs or a T cell subset sorted from them (not recorded which). These receptors all stem from an adult woman who had mild COVID-19 (a few samples of this study predate the infection). Cell type and time point are not known. The CDR3 runs from the conserved cysteine through the conserved F or W. The order of the fields is D gene, clone size, V gene, J gene, CDR3 protein, CDR3 DNA. D genes are given only for firm matches. Only part of the rows carry a size: once, few, many, or a class if the clone is expanded.

>TRBD2|few|TRBV7-3|TRBJ2-1
CASSSSLAGATNEQFF
TGTGCCAGCAGCTCGTCACTAGCGGGGGCGACCAATGAGCAGTTCTTC
>TRBD2|-|TRBV7-8|TRBJ2-1
CASSLRRSAGGGDEQFF
TGTGCCAGCAGCTTACGCCGATCGGCGGGAGGAGGGGATGAGCAGTTCTTC
>TRBD1|few|TRBV6-6|TRBJ2-7
CASSSRGQGNSYEQYF
TGTGCCAGCAGTTCCAGGGGACAGGGGAACTCCTACGAGCAGTACTTC
>TRBD1|-|TRBV14|TRBJ1-2
CASSQSRTGFYGYTF
TGTGCCAGCAGCCAAAGCCGGACAGGGTTCTATGGCTACACCTTC
>TRBD2|-|TRBV20-1|TRBJ2-2
CSASRLAGDRGGELFF
TGCAGTGCTAGCCGCCTAGCGGGGGATCGGGGCGGGGAGCTGTTTTTT
>-|-|TRBV7-2|TRBJ2-2
CASSLAAPGGELFF
TGTGCCAGCAGCTTAGCTGCCCCCGGCGGGGAGCTGTTTTTT
>TRBD1|few|TRBV20-1|TRBJ1-2
CSAREGQGENGYTF
TGCAGTGCTAGAGAGGGACAGGGGGAAAATGGCTACACCTTC
>TRBD2|-|TRBV7-2|TRBJ2-1
CASSPLGLAGGFRYNEQFF
TGTGCCAGCAGCCCATTGGGACTAGCGGGAGGATTTCGGTACAATGAGCAGTTCTTC
>-|once|TRBV5-1|TRBJ2-1
CASSRYRDDEQFF
TGCGCCAGCAGCCGCTACAGGGACGATGAGCAGTTCTTC
>TRBD2|-|TRBV5-1|TRBJ2-5
CASSLEIAGGETQYF
TGCGCCAGCAGCTTGGAGATAGCGGGAGGAGAGACCCAGTACTTC
>TRBD2|few|TRBV5-6|TRBJ2-1
CASSLDLAGGNEQFF
TGTGCCAGCAGCTTGGATCTAGCGGGTGGTAATGAGCAGTTCTTC